The T cell receptor beta chain described here comes from a study of T cells in Graves' hyperthyroidism and ophthalmopathy. Amplification yielded TCR beta CDR3 regions, with RNA transcripts as the source. First-round RT-PCR targeting the TCR CDR3 was performed with the HTBI primer set. TCRdb called the multiplex PCR reads again in MiXCR, with one record for every CDR3 protein. The sample lists about 580,000 distinct CDR3 sequences, 46% occurring once. Trimming pared 3 bases from V and 2 bases from J, leaving 6 bases between. The CDR3 is 13 amino acids. The V gene's germline CDR1 is KGHDR and CDR2 SFDVKD.

The sequence was obtained from a woman between 18 and 30 years old with Graves' hyperthyroidism. Sequencing was carried out using peripheral blood or thyroid tissue (not recorded which). The V call is TRBV24-1, the J call TRBJ1-1; D ambiguous. The CDR3 region has the DNA TGTGCCACCAGTGATCCAGACAACACTGAAGCTTTCTTT. Amino acids: CATSDPDNTEAFF.